The 27 T cell receptor beta chains below all came from one sample that was sequenced in a study of T cells in Graves' hyperthyroidism and ophthalmopathy. TCR beta CDR3 region amplification was performed from RNA transcripts. Researchers ran a first-round RT-PCR on the TCR CDR3 using the HTBI primer set. In TCRdb, the multiplex PCR reads were re-called with MiXCR into one record per CDR3 protein. The sample consists of about 560,000 distinct CDR3 sequences, approximately 16% of them appearing once. The sample was blood. The receptors come from a woman aged 18-30 years with Graves' hyperthyroidism.

This clonotype occurred many times. The chain carries TRBV27 and TRBJ2-1, with TRBD2 identical over 10 bases. Germline assignment: CDR1 MNHEY and CDR2 SMNVEV (reference sequence). Germline trimming cut 7 bases from V and 4 bases from J; bases unmatched to any gene: 4. This CDR3 has 14 residues. DNA for the CDR3: TGTGCCAGCACTCGGACTAGCGGTTACAATGAGCAGTTCTTC. This sequence encodes CASTRTSGYNEQFF.

This clonotype has ten or more counts. The gene calls are TRBV6-2 or TRBV6-3 and TRBJ2-7; possibly TRBD1 or TRBD2 for D (6 bases each). CDR1 MNHEY and CDR2 SVGEGT come from the germline V gene. V was shortened by 2 bases and J by 0 bases, with 11 bases between the two germline ends. There are 15 residues in the CDR3. CDR3: CASSYAGHFSYEQYF. As DNA, the CDR3 is TGTGCCAGCAGTTACGCGGGACATTTCTCCTACGAGCAGTACTTC.

V and J are TRBV18 and TRBJ2-1; D is uncertain. Trimming took 1 base from V and 3 from J, leaving 10 bases between them. Germline CDR1 reads KGHSH; CDR2 reads LQKENI. The CDR3 has 15 amino acids. CDR3 sequence: CASSPLYSFYNEQFF. The CDR3 DNA sequence: TGTGCCAGCTCACCACTTTACTCTTTCTACAATGAGCAGTTCTTC. The full variable domain, its missing parts supplied by reference TRBV18 and TRBJ2-1, is NAGVMQNPRHLVRRRGQEARLRCSPMKGHSHVYWYRQLPEEGLKFMVYLQKENIIDESGMPKERFSAEFPKEGPSILRIQQVVRGDSAAYFCASSPLYSFYNEQFFGPGTRLTVL.

This clonotype was seen a few times. This chain uses TRBV24-1 with TRBJ2-3; the match to TRBD2 covers 12 bases. The V and J ends lost 0 bases and 0 bases, in that order; junction bases with no gene match: 0. This CDR3 is built from 17 residues. Per germline, CDR1 KGHDR and CDR2 SFDVKD. CDR3 residues: CATSDLGLAGSTDTQYF. Here the CDR3 DNA reads TGTGCCACCAGTGATTTGGGACTAGCGGGGAGCACAGATACGCAGTATTTT.

This clonotype was counted only a few times. V and J are TRBV19 and TRBJ1-5; TRBD1 matches 9 bases. Per the germline V gene, CDR1 is LNHDA and CDR2 is SQIVND (reference sequence). V lost 8 bases and J lost 4; bases outside the gene matches: 9. This CDR3 contains 15 residues. Here the CDR3 DNA reads TGTGCCAGTGAAAGGGGGACAGGGTATAATCAGCCCCAGCATTTT. Amino acids: CASERGTGYNQPQHF.

This clonotype was picked up a small number of times. A read error may produce the germline difference seen at one junction end. The chain links TRBV2 to TRBJ1-2; D ambiguous. The CDR3 covers 16 residues. In germline, CDR1 is SNHLY, CDR2 FYNNEI. CDR3 region: CASSQVALVSNYGYTF. The CDR3 DNA reads as TGCGCCAGCAGCCAGGTTGCCCTTGTGTCGAACTATGGCTACACCTTC.

This clonotype was picked up many times. This chain connects TRBV7-2 to TRBJ1-1; D remains ambiguous. The germline V and J ends were trimmed by 5 bases and 6 bases, with 19 bases remaining between them. From germline, CDR1 is SGHTA and CDR2 FQGNSA. This CDR3 contains 15 residues. In nucleotides, the CDR3 is TGTGCCAGCAGCCAGACACCCCTTAGGCTCCCTGAAGCTTTCTTT. The encoded protein is CASSQTPLRLPEAFF.

V is TRBV7-9 and J is TRBJ2-3; the D gene is possibly TRBD1 (5 bases). Between the trimmed V and J ends, which lost 5 bases and 6 bases, there was a span of 12 bases. The CDR3 extends over 13 amino acids. The germline V gene encodes CDR1 SEHNR and CDR2 FQNEAQ (reference sequence). The CDR3 sequence is CASSGVGRDTQYF. Here the CDR3 DNA reads TGTGCCAGCAGCGGGGTGGGGCGGGATACGCAGTATTTT.

CDR3 residues: CASSYGTELDRPRHF. CDR3 DNA sequence: TGTGCCAGCAGTTATGGCACCGAACTCGACAGACCAAGGCATTTT. The chain recombines TRBV6-1 with TRBJ1-5; a weak D match, TRBD1 (5 bases). CDR1 is MNHNS, CDR2 SASEGT, per germline. This CDR3 contains 15 residues. V lost 5 bases and J lost 15, with 26 bases in between.

This clonotype has at least ten counts. The chain couples TRBV7-2 to TRBJ2-3; 9 bases align to TRBD2. From germline, CDR1 is SGHTA and CDR2 FQGNSA. V lost 3 bases and J lost 6; bases outside the gene matches: 4. This CDR3 comprises 14 residues. The chain's CDR3 is CASSLREGRDTQYF. CDR3 DNA sequence: TGTGCCAGCAGCTTGCGGGAGGGCCGGGATACGCAGTATTTT.

This clonotype was recorded at least ten times. The CDR3 loop is CASSLAGAVSTEAFF. The CDR3 DNA sequence: TGTGCCAGCAGTTTAGCAGGGGCGGTGAGCACTGAAGCTTTCTTT. This chain connects TRBV12-3 or TRBV12-4 to TRBJ1-1; weak D call: TRBD1 (5 bases). The CDR3 has 15 amino acids. Deletions cut 0 bases from V and 4 bases from J, with 12 bases between.

This clonotype came up many times. The chain is built from TRBV29-1 and TRBJ1-1; weak D call: TRBD1 (5 bases). The CDR3 is 12 residues long. V lost 5 bases and J 5 bases, leaving 12 bases between the germline ends. Per the germline V gene, CDR1 is SQVTM and CDR2 is ANQGSEA. CDR3 nucleotide sequence: TGCAGCGTTACGCGGGGGGGGACTGAAGCTTTCTTT. Translating it yields CSVTRGGTEAFF.

This sequence joins TRBV29-1 and TRBJ1-6; the match to TRBD1 covers 8 bases. Germline lookup yields CDR1 SQVTM and CDR2 ANQGSEA. The CDR3 runs 15 residues. V dropped 6 bases and J dropped 7; count of bases not matched to a gene: 11. CDR3 sequence (DNA): TGCAGCGTCCGGACAGGGCTGACGGAGAATTCACCCCTCCACTTT. Translating it yields CSVRTGLTENSPLHF.

This clonotype came up many times. CDR3 in amino acids: CSAREGYWDGTEAFF. The DNA of the CDR3 is TGCAGTGCTAGAGAGGGGTATTGGGATGGGACTGAAGCTTTCTTT. The chain recombines TRBV20-1 with TRBJ1-1, with no clear D. The V and J ends lost 0 bases and 5 bases respectively, with 16 bases between them. Germline V gene lookup returns CDR1 DFQATT and CDR2 SNEGSKA (reference sequence). The CDR3 sequence is 15 residues long.

This clonotype was observed many times. The chain employs TRBV24-1 and TRBJ2-1, with TRBD2 identical over 7 bases. The CDR3 is 15 residues long. Germline V lookup: CDR1 KGHDR, CDR2 SFDVKD. J lost 6 bases, V lost 3 bases, and 7 bases had no gene match. Here the CDR3 reads CATSDRGGSVNEQFF. CDR3 nucleotide sequence: TGTGCCACCAGTGATCGGGGCGGGAGTGTCAATGAGCAGTTCTTC.

This rearrangement joins TRBV30 to TRBJ2-1, with D uncertain. Germline-derived CDR1 and CDR2 are GTSNPN and SVGIG (reference sequence). The CDR3 is 14 residues long. Trimming pared 5 bases from V and 0 bases from J, leaving 11 bases between. The CDR3 DNA reads TGTGCCTGGTCGACTGTAAGCTCCTACAATGAGCAGTTCTTC. Its protein is CAWSTVSSYNEQFF. Combining the CDR3 with reference TRBV30 and TRBJ2-1 gives the whole variable domain SQTIHQWPATLVQPVGSPLSLECTVEGTSNPNLYWYRQAAGRGLQLLFYSVGIGQISSEVPQNLSASRPQDRQFILSSKKLLLSDSGFYLCAWSTVSSYNEQFFGPGTRLTVL.

The genes are TRBV20-1 and TRBJ1-2; D is unclear. V was clipped by 7 bases and J by 1 base, with 7 bases between them. CDR1 is DFQATT, CDR2 SNEGSKA, per germline (reference sequence). The length of the CDR3 is 11 residues. For the CDR3, the DNA is TGCAGTGTGGGCCTTAACTATGGCTACACCTTC. Amino acids: CSVGLNYGYTF.

The sample holds many counts of this clonotype. CDR3 region: CASSLGTGELQPQHF. DNA for the CDR3: TGTGCCAGCAGTTTAGGGACAGGGGAATTGCAGCCCCAGCATTTT. The J gene is TRBJ1-5, the V gene TRBV12-3 or TRBV12-4; 9 bases fit TRBD1. J gave up 7 bases and V 1 base, and 5 bases lay outside the gene matches. The CDR3 runs to 15 residues.

The chain joins TRBV4-1 to TRBJ1-4, with 8 nucleotides matching TRBD1. CDR1 is MGHRA, CDR2 YSYEKL, per germline. This CDR3 has 16 amino acids. Trimming cost V 0 bases and J 7 bases; bases outside gene matches: 7. The CDR3: CASSQEPWTGREKLFF. CDR3 coding DNA: TGCGCCAGCAGCCAAGAGCCCTGGACAGGGCGTGAAAAACTGTTTTTT.

This clonotype has a handful of counts. The V call is TRBV3-1, the J call TRBJ2-3; D is ambiguous. This CDR3 comprises 15 residues. Germline V gene data show CDR1 as LGHDT and CDR2 as YNNKEL (reference sequence). The V and J ends lost 1 base and 2 bases respectively, with 10 bases between them. In DNA form, the CDR3 reads TGTGCCAGCAGCCAAGTCTGGATGTCCACAGATACGCAGTATTTT. This codes for CASSQVWMSTDTQYF.

V and J are TRBV9 and TRBJ2-3, with TRBD2 matching over 8 bases. The germline V gene has CDR1 SGDLS and CDR2 YYNGEE. Trimming at V came to 3 bases and at J to 0 bases, leaving 12 bases not matched to a gene. The CDR3 runs 18 residues. This CDR3 reads CASSDAPGGSASTDTQYF. The CDR3 coding sequence is TGTGCCAGCAGCGACGCCCCGGGGGGGTCAGCTAGCACAGATACGCAGTATTTT.

At least ten counts were recorded for this clonotype. The chain is built from TRBV28 and TRBJ2-7; a weak D match, TRBD1 (5 bases). V was shortened by 6 bases and J by 7 bases, with 13 bases between the two germline ends. Germline loops: CDR1 MDHEN, CDR2 SYDVKM. There are 12 residues in the CDR3. CDR3 loop: CASRRQGGEQYF. CDR3 bases: TGTGCCAGCAGGCGGCAGGGTGGGGAGCAGTACTTC. Based on the CDR3 plus reference TRBV28 and TRBJ2-7, the full variable domain is DVKVTQSSRYLVKRTGEKVFLECVQDMDHENMFWYRQDPGLGLRLIYFSYDVKMKEKGDIPEGYSVSREKKERFSLILESASTNQTSMYLCASRRQGGEQYFGPGTRLTVT.

In its sample, this clonotype was seen many times. The chain is built from TRBV6-1 and TRBJ1-1; no clear D. Germline loops: CDR1 MNHNS, CDR2 SASEGT. Trimming shortened V by 6 bases and J by 1 base, and 15 bases separated the two germline ends. CDR3 length: 15 residues. This chain's CDR3 is CASSHGKTENTEAFF. The CDR3 coding sequence is TGTGCCAGCAGCCACGGGAAGACCGAGAACACTGAAGCTTTCTTT.

V gene TRBV19 combines with J gene TRBJ1-2; unclear D gene. Deletions cut 3 bases from V and 5 bases from J, with 10 bases between. Germline-derived CDR1 and CDR2 are LNHDA and SQIVND (reference sequence). The CDR3 length is 13 residues. CDR3 in DNA: TGTGCCAGTAGTATTAAAGTATGGTATGGCTACACCTTC. This codes for CASSIKVWYGYTF.

A few counts support this clonotype. The chain uses TRBV6-6 and TRBJ2-2, with D tentatively TRBD2 (6 bases). There are 18 residues in the CDR3. Germline V lookup: CDR1 MNHNY, CDR2 SVGAGI (reference sequence). Trimming shortened V by 2 bases and J by 2 bases, and 18 bases separated the two germline ends. CDR3 in DNA: TGTGCCAGCAGTTACCACCCAACTAGCACGGGTAACACCGGGGAGCTGTTTTTT. It codes for CASSYHPTSTGNTGELFF.

This clonotype has just a few counts. This rearrangement joins TRBV6-1 to TRBJ2-3, with 8 bases that match TRBD2. This CDR3 is built from 16 residues. With 5 bases clipped from V and 3 bases from J, the junction kept 10 bases outside the gene matches. The germline gives CDR1 MNHNS, CDR2 SASEGT. This CDR3 is CASSILSAGATDTQYF. In DNA, the CDR3 is TGTGCCAGCAGTATCCTTTCAGCGGGAGCGACAGATACGCAGTATTTT.

This clonotype occurred a few times. The J gene is TRBJ1-4, the V gene TRBV11-3, with 8 bases lining up with TRBD1. V lost 4 bases, J lost 8 bases, and 3 bases stayed unmatched. Germline values: CDR1 SGHNT, CDR2 YENEEA. The CDR3 length is 13 residues. The CDR3 spells CASSSGGREKLFF. The DNA of the CDR3 is TGTGCCAGCAGCTCAGGGGGCAGAGAAAAACTGTTTTTT.